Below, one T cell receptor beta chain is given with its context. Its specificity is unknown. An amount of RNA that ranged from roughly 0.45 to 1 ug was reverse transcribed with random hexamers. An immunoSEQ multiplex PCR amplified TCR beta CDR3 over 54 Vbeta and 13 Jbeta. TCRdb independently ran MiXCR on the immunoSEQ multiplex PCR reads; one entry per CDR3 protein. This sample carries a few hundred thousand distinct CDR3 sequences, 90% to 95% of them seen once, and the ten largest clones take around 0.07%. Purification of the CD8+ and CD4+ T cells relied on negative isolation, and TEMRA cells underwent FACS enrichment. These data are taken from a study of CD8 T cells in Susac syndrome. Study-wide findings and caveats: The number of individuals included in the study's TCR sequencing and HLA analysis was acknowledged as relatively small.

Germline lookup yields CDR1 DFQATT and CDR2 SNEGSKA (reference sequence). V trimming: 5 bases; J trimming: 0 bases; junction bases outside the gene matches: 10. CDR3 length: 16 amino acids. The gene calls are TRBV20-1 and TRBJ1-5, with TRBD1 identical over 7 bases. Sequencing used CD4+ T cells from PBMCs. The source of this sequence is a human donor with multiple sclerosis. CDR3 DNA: TGCAGTGCTGGGTTAACAGGGGCCTTTAGCAATCAGCCCCAGCATTTT. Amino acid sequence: CSAGLTGAFSNQPQHF.